The sample holds a few counts of the clone carrying this T cell receptor beta chain. Its antigen is not known. Germline V gene data show CDR1 as SGHAT and CDR2 as FQNNGV. The V end lost 5 bases, the J end lost 4 bases, and 6 bases lay between the germline ends. The CDR3 totals 12 residues. TCR alpha and TCR beta cDNA libraries with sample barcodes and UMIs came from 5'RACE using constant-segment primers. From the 5' RACE reads, TCRdb called clonotypes with MiXCR, one entry per CDR3 protein. This sample has under 300,000 distinct CDR3 sequences, with 9.4% found just once. The sample originates from a study of T-cell memory formation after mild COVID-19. Study at large: TCR clusters were mostly confined to one donor each.

Regarding the study as a whole: Pre-infection memory carried some responding clones, suggesting that cross-reactive memory joined. Shrinking CD4+ clones resided mostly in CM and EM, and CD8+ ones in EMRA.

This clonotype was obtained from a man aged 18 to 35 who had mild COVID-19 (a few samples of this study predate the infection). Cell type and time point are not known. This chain connects TRBV11-2 to TRBJ2-1; D remains ambiguous. Sequenced: PBMCs or a T cell subset sorted from them (not recorded which). CDR3: CASSAIYNEQFF. CDR3 nucleotides: TGTGCCAGCAGCGCCATTTACAATGAGCAGTTCTTC.